A selection of T cell receptor beta chains follows, all from one sample in a study of shared clonotypes between healthy human individuals. Repertoires were generated with immunoSEQ multiplex PCR, while TCRdb's copy carries only in-frame clones and drops some. Found here are 550,000 to 600,000 clones, roughly 98% of them singletons; the top ten hold 0.3%. The sequencing input was naive CD8+ T cells sorted from blood. These receptors originate from a man younger than 45 in good health. CDR3s include the opening cysteine and the closing phenylalanine or tryptophan. The order of the fields is J gene, D gene, V gene, CDR3 length, CDR3 protein, CDR3 DNA. A D gene is named only where the DNA matches it firmly.

>TRBJ2-7|TRBD2|TRBV12-5|15
CASGRRTSGSYEQYF
TGTGCTAGTGGTCGCCGGACTAGCGGGAGCTACGAGCAGTACTTC
>TRBJ2-7|TRBD1|TRBV2|15
CASSRDRGYLYEQYF
TGTGCCAGCAGTAGGGACAGGGGATACCTTTACGAGCAGTACTTC
>TRBJ1-5|.|TRBV2|16
CASSEADTPGNQPQHF
TGTGCCAGCAGTGAAGCCGATACGCCGGGCAATCAGCCCCAGCATTTT
>TRBJ2-2|TRBD1|TRBV28|14
CASRSYRGTGELFF
TGTGCCAGCAGGTCCTACAGGGGCACCGGGGAGCTGTTTTTT
>TRBJ2-3|TRBD2|TRBV7-9|16
CASSGLTSGRTDTQYF
TGTGCCAGCAGCGGATTGACTAGCGGGAGGACAGATACGCAGTATTTT
>TRBJ2-2|TRBD2|TRBV7-6|16
CASSLVREGPPGELFF
TGTGCCAGCAGCTTAGTGCGGGAGGGCCCCCCCGGGGAGCTGTTTTTT
>TRBJ1-1|TRBD1|TRBV5-4|15
CASRKTDRVATEAFF
TGTGCCAGCAGAAAGACGGACAGGGTGGCCACTGAAGCTTTCTTT
>TRBJ1-5|TRBD1|TRBV19|15
CASSIGLAGGQPQHF
TGTGCCAGTAGTATAGGTTTGGCAGGGGGCCAGCCCCAGCATTTT
>TRBJ2-7|TRBD1|TRBV19|14
CASSISGQPYEQYF
TGTGCCAGTAGTATCTCGGGACAGCCCTACGAGCAGTACTTC
>TRBJ2-6|.|TRBV27|14
CASSLSFGANVLTF
TGTGCCAGCAGTTTATCATTTGGGGCCAACGTCCTGACTTTC